This T cell receptor beta chain was recorded in a study of shared clonotypes between healthy human individuals. Naive-designated CD8 cells lacked CD45RO, were positively enriched for CCR7, and omitted terminally differentiated effector memory CD45RA+ cells. Assay used: immunoSEQ multiplex PCR; TCRdb lists only in-frame clones, some missing. Among hundreds of thousands of clones listed, approximately 96% were seen once. The CDR3 covers 12 residues. Germline V CDR1 and CDR2: MDHEN, SYDVKM. Deletions cut 10 bases from V and 6 bases from J, with 16 bases between. V is TRBV28 and J is TRBJ2-7, with D tentatively TRBD2 (7 bases). The TCR sequence derives from a woman between 25 and 40 years old in good health. Sequenced input: naive CD8+ T cells sorted from blood. Written as DNA, the CDR3 is TGTGCCACCTACGACGGGGGGCGCGAGCAGTACTTC. This encodes CATYDGGREQYF.